A single sample gave rise to the 28 T cell receptor beta chains below, sequenced in a study of siplizumab effects on memory and regulatory T cells. TCRdb keeps only in-frame clones here, not all; method: immunoSEQ multiplex PCR. The sample lists tens of thousands of clones, approximately 93% occurring once. Sequencing was done on a sample of non-Treg CD4+ T cells sorted from blood. The receptors here all came from a human donor in good health.

This CDR3 is CAIRQGETQYF. DNA of the CDR3: TGTGCCATCAGACAGGGGGAGACCCAGTACTTC. The chain employs TRBV10-3 and TRBJ2-5; TRBD1 matches 7 bases. There are 11 residues in the CDR3. V was clipped by 6 bases and J by 5 bases; unmatched bases: 0. Per germline, CDR1 ENHRY and CDR2 SYGVKD.

The V call is TRBV25-1, the J call TRBJ2-5; D might be TRBD2 (6 bases). The J call is in doubt because the DNA end fits TRBJ2-7 better. The germline V gene encodes CDR1 MGHDK and CDR2 SYGVNS. The CDR3 has 14 amino acids. The CDR3 protein is CASSEYKEGSEQYF. As DNA, the CDR3 is TGTGCCAGCAGTGAATATAAGGAGGGGAGCGAGCAGTACTTC.

The rearrangement links TRBV30 to TRBJ2-1; D may be TRBD1 (5 bases). The CDR3 totals 14 residues. Germline values: CDR1 GTSNPN, CDR2 SVGIG (reference sequence). V lost 5 bases and J lost 2, with 13 bases in between. In nucleotides, the CDR3 is TGTGCCTGGGCCCGTGAAGGGGCCTACAATGAGCAGTTCTTC. As protein: CAWAREGAYNEQFF.

This clone was found once. The CDR3 region is CASSWPATNEKLFF. CDR3 sequence (DNA): TGTGCCAGCAGTTGGCCCGCAACTAATGAAAAACTGTTTTTT. This chain uses TRBV6-4 with TRBJ1-4; D uncertain. V was trimmed by 5 bases and J by 0 bases, leaving 7 bases between them. The CDR3 extends over 14 amino acids. Germline V gene data show CDR1 as MRHNA and CDR2 as SNTAGT.

The genes are TRBV7-2 and TRBJ1-2; perhaps TRBD1 as D (6 bases). This CDR3 contains 13 residues. The V gene's germline CDR1 is SGHTA and CDR2 FQGNSA. V dropped 5 bases and J dropped 5 bases, with 12 bases sitting between them. The CDR3 loop is CASSLTGSYGYTF. CDR3 in DNA: TGTGCCAGCAGCCTGACAGGTTCTTATGGCTACACCTTC.

This clone was detected only a few times. This chain joins TRBV7-9 and TRBJ1-1; 8 bases are a match to TRBD1. This CDR3 is 15 amino acids long. Germline CDR1 and CDR2: SEHNR and FQNEAQ (reference sequence). Trimming took 5 bases from V and 1 from J; bases not matched to a gene: 6. The chain's CDR3 is CASSARQGQNTEAFF. The CDR3 bases are TGTGCCAGCAGCGCCCGACAGGGGCAGAACACTGAAGCTTTCTTT. Full variable domain (rest looked up from reference TRBV7-9 and TRBJ1-1): DTGVSQNPRHKITKRGQNVTFRCDPISEHNRLYWYRQTLGQGPEFLTYFQNEAQLEKSRLLSDRFSAERPKGSFSTLEIQRTEQGDSAMYLCASSARQGQNTEAFFGQGTRLTVV.

CDR3 loop: CASSRGQGDYGYTF. CDR3 DNA: TGTGCCAGCAGCAGAGGACAGGGCGACTATGGCTACACCTTC. The chain is built from TRBV7-9 and TRBJ1-2, with TRBD1 matching 8 bases. The CDR3 extends over 14 amino acids. Germline V gene data show CDR1 as SEHNR and CDR2 as FQNEAQ (reference sequence). With V trimmed by 5 bases and J by 3 bases, 5 bases remained unmatched.

This chain uses TRBV29-1 with TRBJ1-2, with 7 nucleotides matching TRBD1. The CDR3 length is 13 residues. V was clipped by 3 bases and J by 4 bases; unmatched bases: 5. In germline, CDR1 is SQVTM, CDR2 ANQGSEA. CDR3 nucleotides: TGCAGCGTTGAGCAGGGGGGGAGCTATGGCTACACCTTC. Translation: CSVEQGGSYGYTF.

This clone was recorded once. The chain has TRBV9 and TRBJ1-3; no reliable D call. CDR3 length equals 19 residues. Trimming took 0 bases from V and 0 from J, leaving 19 bases between them. CDR1 SGDLS and CDR2 YYNGEE come from the germline V gene. In DNA, the CDR3 is TGTGCCAGCAGCGTAGGGGCCCCCGGCGGAGCGGGCTCTGGAAACACCATATATTTT. This sequence encodes CASSVGAPGGAGSGNTIYF.

The rearrangement links TRBV11-2 to TRBJ2-3; D not certain. This CDR3 is 16 amino acids long. V lost 2 bases and J 0 bases, leaving 12 bases between the germline ends. Germline V gene sequence: CDR1 SGHAT, CDR2 FQNNGV. The CDR3, as DNA: TGTGCCAGCAGCTTAAACTCGGGCGGTAGCACAGATACGCAGTATTTT. Translation: CASSLNSGGSTDTQYF.

J is TRBJ2-1 and V is TRBV11-2, with 11 bases fitting TRBD2. Germline CDR1 SGHAT, CDR2 FQNNGV. This CDR3 is 16 amino acids long. With V trimmed by 1 base and J by 6 bases, 5 bases remained unmatched. The CDR3 region is CASSLARTSGLNEQFF. DNA of the CDR3: TGTGCCAGCAGCTTAGCCCGGACTAGCGGGCTCAATGAGCAGTTCTTC.

A remark on this clone: One end of the junction is discordant with germline, which a read error may explain. The genes are TRBV7-7 and TRBJ2-3; D remains unclear. The CDR3 totals 14 residues. Germline lookup yields CDR1 SSHAT and CDR2 FNYEAQ (reference sequence). CDR3 nucleotide sequence: TGTGCTAGCAGCTCCGGGCCCCCGCCCGATACGCAGTATTTT. This gives the protein CASSSGPPPDTQYF. Full variable domain (remainder filled in from reference TRBV7-7 and TRBJ2-3): GAGVSQSPRYKVTKRGQDVTLRCDPISSHATLYWYQQALGQGPEFLTYFNYEAQPDKSGLPSDRFSAERPEGSISTLTIQRTEQRDSAMYRCASSSGPPPDTQYFGPGTRLTVL.

The chain couples TRBV6-5 to TRBJ1-4; the match to TRBD1 covers 7 bases. The CDR3 has 15 residues. V dropped 4 bases and J dropped 7; count of bases not matched to a gene: 9. Germline lookup yields CDR1 MNHEY and CDR2 SVGAGI. The CDR3 region is CASSFRDRVGEKLFF. The CDR3 DNA follows: TGTGCCAGCAGTTTTCGTGACAGGGTGGGTGAAAAACTGTTTTTT.

This rearrangement joins TRBV5-1 to TRBJ2-3; no reliable D call. Germline CDR1 SGHRS, CDR2 YFSETQ. V was pared by 2 bases and J by 3 bases, with 1 base between. The CDR3 covers 11 residues. This chain's CDR3 is CASSLTDTQYF. CDR3 in DNA: TGCGCCAGCAGCTTAACAGATACGCAGTATTTT.

The CDR3 reads CASSVPSGGTYNEQFF. The DNA of the CDR3 is TGTGCCAGCAGCGTACCTAGCGGGGGGACCTACAATGAGCAGTTCTTC. This chain connects TRBV9 to TRBJ2-1, with TRBD2 matching over 11 bases. This CDR3 is 16 amino acids long. Germline V gives CDR1 SGDLS, CDR2 YYNGEE. J lost 2 bases, V lost 1 base, and 2 bases had no gene match.

The rearrangement uses TRBV9 and TRBJ1-1, with D perhaps matching TRBD1 (5 bases). Germline lookup yields CDR1 SGDLS and CDR2 YYNGEE. V dropped 4 bases and J dropped 0 bases, with 22 bases sitting between them. This CDR3 has 18 amino acids. The CDR3 spells CASSPKDLPRGVNTEAFF. CDR3 nucleotides: TGTGCCAGCAGCCCGAAGGATCTACCCAGAGGGGTGAACACTGAAGCTTTCTTT.

J is TRBJ2-1 and V is TRBV5-6, with TRBD2 as a possible D gene (5 bases). CDR1 SGHDT and CDR2 YYEEEE come from the germline V gene. V was trimmed by 0 bases and J by 6 bases, leaving 19 bases between them. There are 17 residues in the CDR3. The CDR3 nucleotides are TGTGCCAGCAGCTTGGTCATTACGGGAAGACGAGTCAATGAGCAGTTCTTC. As protein: CASSLVITGRRVNEQFF.

This rearrangement joins TRBV28 to TRBJ2-7, with D perhaps TRBD2 (6 bases). Germline V CDR1 and CDR2: MDHEN, SYDVKM. The CDR3 has 13 residues. Trimming removed 8 bases at V and 1 base at J, with 12 bases between. CDR3 nucleotides: TGTGCCAGCGAGGGCGGGAATTCCTACGAGCAGTACTTC. Residues: CASEGGNSYEQYF. The whole variable domain, remainder taken from reference TRBV28 and TRBJ2-7, is DVKVTQSSRYLVKRTGEKVFLECVQDMDHENMFWYRQDPGLGLRLIYFSYDVKMKEKGDIPEGYSVSREKKERFSLILESASTNQTSMYLCASEGGNSYEQYFGPGTRLTVT.

The J gene is TRBJ2-2, the V gene TRBV11-3; 14 bases are shared with TRBD2. CDR1 and CDR2 (germline): SGHNT, YENEEA. V lost 5 bases and J lost 4; bases outside the gene matches: 3. This CDR3 is 16 amino acids long. CDR3 sequence: CASSRGTSGSTGELFF. In DNA form, the CDR3 reads TGTGCCAGCAGCCGCGGGACTAGCGGGAGCACCGGGGAGCTGTTTTTT.

This clone was observed once. The V call is TRBV9, the J call TRBJ1-5; 7 bases match TRBD1. J was trimmed by 3 bases and V by 5 bases; bases with no gene match: 5. Looked up from germline, CDR1 is SGDLS and CDR2 is YYNGEE. This CDR3 comprises 14 residues. The CDR3 region has the DNA TGTGCCAGCAGTGCCGGGACAGACAATCAGCCCCAGCATTTT. Translation: CASSAGTDNQPQHF.

The chain links TRBV4-1 to TRBJ2-7; 9 nucleotides align to TRBD1. The CDR3 runs to 15 residues. Trimming took 0 bases from V and 9 from J; bases not matched to a gene: 9. Germline CDR1 reads MGHRA; CDR2 reads YSYEKL. CDR3 DNA sequence: TGCGCCAGCAGCCAAGATCAACAGGGGGCTACGGGGCAGTACTTC. Protein product: CASSQDQQGATGQYF.

The chain combines TRBV2 with TRBJ2-1, with no clear D. Germline CDR1 SNHLY, CDR2 FYNNEI. The V end lost 6 bases, the J end lost 6 bases, and 21 bases lay between the germline ends. The CDR3 is 16 amino acids. CDR3 sequence reads: CASSPLRVYSGNEQFF. CDR3 bases: TGTGCCAGCAGCCCCCTAAGGGTATATTCGGGCAATGAGCAGTTCTTC.

This chain uses TRBV4-1 with TRBJ2-5, with D maybe TRBD2 (5 bases). Trimming stripped 0 bases from V and 7 bases from J, with 6 bases between. Germline CDR1 is MGHRA and CDR2 is YSYEKL. The CDR3 extends over 12 amino acids. CDR3 sequence: CASSQEGVTQYF. DNA for the CDR3: TGCGCCAGCAGCCAAGAGGGAGTGACCCAGTACTTC.

This chain joins TRBV19 and TRBJ1-1, with D maybe TRBD1 (6 bases). This CDR3 has 14 amino acids. Trimming took 5 bases from V and 0 from J, leaving 10 bases between them. CDR1 is LNHDA, CDR2 SQIVND, per germline (reference sequence). The CDR3 region has the DNA TGTGCCAGTAGTGGAAGGACAGTGAACACTGAAGCTTTCTTT. Translation: CASSGRTVNTEAFF.

This chain uses TRBV11-3 with TRBJ1-1, with a weak D call TRBD1 (6 bases). The CDR3 spans 14 residues. V was shortened by 4 bases and J by 1 base, with 10 bases between the two germline ends. Germline CDR1 is SGHNT and CDR2 is YENEEA. In DNA form, the CDR3 reads TGTGCCAGCAGCTCCGGGACATCGAACACTGAAGCTTTCTTT. The encoded protein is CASSSGTSNTEAFF.

The chain joins TRBV5-4 to TRBJ1-3, with D hard to call. There are 15 residues in the CDR3. V was trimmed by 0 bases and J by 4 bases, leaving 11 bases between them. Germline V lookup: CDR1 SGHNT, CDR2 YYREEE (reference sequence). CDR3 coding DNA: TGTGCCAGCAGCTTGGAGGGCCAGAGAGGAAACACCATATATTTT. It specifies CASSLEGQRGNTIYF.

This clone showed up just a few times. The rearrangement joins TRBV2 to TRBJ1-5; 8 nucleotides line up with TRBD1. This CDR3 is built from 15 residues. Germline values: CDR1 SNHLY, CDR2 FYNNEI. The V and J ends lost 6 bases and 7 bases, in that order; junction bases with no gene match: 11. CDR3 in DNA: TGTGCCAGCAGCGATCCGGGACAGGTAATCCAGCCCCAGCATTTT. It yields the protein CASSDPGQVIQPQHF.

The rearrangement joins TRBV11-2 to TRBJ1-2; 8 bases map to TRBD1. This CDR3 is 13 amino acids long. The V gene end was trimmed by 6 bases and the J gene end by 3 bases; junction bases not matched to a gene: 3. CDR1 is SGHAT and CDR2 is FQNNGV in the germline V gene. This chain's CDR3 is CASRQGVDYGYTF. DNA of the CDR3: TGTGCCAGCAGACAGGGGGTTGACTATGGCTACACCTTC.